A selection of T cell receptor beta chains follows, all from one sample in a study of CD8+ T cells in alopecia areata. Only in-frame clones appear in the TCRdb table, and some are missing; sequencing was by immunoSEQ multiplex PCR. The sample lists about 200,000 clones; roughly 60% were seen once. The specimen was CD4+ T cells sorted from blood, collected at week 24, from a patient treated with tofacitinib. The receptors were gathered from a human donor with alopecia areata. Each CDR3 is given with its conserved first and last residue. A D gene is named only where the DNA matches it firmly. The size field is filled for only some rows; it gives once, few, many or a size class.

V gene,clone size,J gene,D gene,CDR3 protein,CDR3 DNA
TRBV6-1,NA,TRBJ2-5,NA,CASGEYQETQYF,TGTGCCAGCGGGGAGTACCAAGAGACCCAGTACTTC
TRBV30,NA,TRBJ1-4,NA,CAWSVRGRKDPSGEKLFF,TGTGCCTGGAGTGTACGTGGTAGGAAGGATCCTTCTGGAGAAAAACTGTTTTTT
TRBV4-3,NA,TRBJ1-6,TRBD1,CASSQEKDRANSPLHF,TGCGCCAGCAGCCAAGAAAAGGACAGGGCTAATTCACCCCTCCACTTT
TRBV5-6,NA,TRBJ2-2,NA,CASSFLVAANTGELFF,TGTGCCAGCAGCTTTCTTGTGGCCGCTAACACCGGGGAGCTGTTTTTT
TRBV5-1,NA,TRBJ1-1,NA,CASSPPIGAGTEAFF,TGCGCCAGCAGCCCCCCAATCGGTGCGGGGACTGAAGCTTTCTTT
TRBV6-1,once,TRBJ2-2,NA,CASRTTLTAGELFF,TGTGCCAGCAGGACCACCCTTACCGCCGGGGAGCTGTTTTTT
TRBV2,NA,TRBJ1-5,NA,CASSSNGLNQPQHF,TGTGCCAGCAGTTCCAATGGGTTGAATCAGCCCCAGCATTTT
TRBV11-2,NA,TRBJ2-5,NA,CASSLERAGETQYF,TGTGCCAGCAGCTTAGAACGGGCAGGGGAGACCCAGTACTTC
TRBV7-2,few,TRBJ2-4,NA,CASSLRQTNIQYF,TGTGCCAGCAGCTTAAGACAGACAAACATTCAGTACTTC
TRBV29-1,NA,TRBJ2-7,TRBD2,CSVGLAGAYEQYF,TGCAGCGTTGGGTTAGCGGGGGCCTACGAGCAGTACTTC
TRBV29-1,NA,TRBJ2-1,TRBD1,CSVGETGRGGEQFF,TGCAGCGTAGGGGAGACAGGGCGAGGGGGTGAGCAGTTCTTC
TRBV7-2,few,TRBJ2-7,NA,CASSTAPGLRGEQYF,TGTGCCAGCAGCACGGCCCCGGGACTTCGAGGGGAGCAGTACTTC
TRBV7-2,NA,TRBJ2-7,NA,CASSLAGPSYEQYF,TGTGCCAGCAGCTTAGCCGGGCCCTCCTACGAGCAGTACTTC
TRBV7-2,NA,TRBJ2-4,NA,CASSPRGGFIQYF,TGTGCCAGCAGCCCCAGGGGAGGGTTCATTCAGTACTTC
TRBV29-1,NA,TRBJ1-1,NA,CSVGILQGNTEAFF,TGCAGCGTTGGGATTTTACAGGGGAACACTGAAGCTTTCTTT
TRBV29-1,NA,TRBJ1-1,NA,CSVEDGSRTDEAFF,TGCAGCGTTGAAGATGGCAGCAGAACCGATGAAGCTTTCTTT